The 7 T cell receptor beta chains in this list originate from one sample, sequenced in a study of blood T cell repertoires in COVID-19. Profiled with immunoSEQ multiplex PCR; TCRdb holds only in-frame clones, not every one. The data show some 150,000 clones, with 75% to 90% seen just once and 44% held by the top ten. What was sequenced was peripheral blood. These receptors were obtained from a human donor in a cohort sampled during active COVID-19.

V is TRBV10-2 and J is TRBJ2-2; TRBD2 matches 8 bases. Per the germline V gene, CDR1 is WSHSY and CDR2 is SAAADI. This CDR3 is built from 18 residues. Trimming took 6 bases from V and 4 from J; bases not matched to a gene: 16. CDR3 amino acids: CASSGSRGATSGTGELFF. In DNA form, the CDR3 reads TGCGCCAGCAGCGGGTCGCGGGGGGCCACTAGTGGCACCGGGGAGCTGTTTTTT.

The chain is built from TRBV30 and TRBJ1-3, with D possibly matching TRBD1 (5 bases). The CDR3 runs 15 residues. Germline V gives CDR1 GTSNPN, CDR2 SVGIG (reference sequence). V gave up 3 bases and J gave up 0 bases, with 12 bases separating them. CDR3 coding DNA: TGTGCCTGGAGCGCTGACAGTGGCTCTGGAAACACCATATATTTT. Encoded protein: CAWSADSGSGNTIYF.

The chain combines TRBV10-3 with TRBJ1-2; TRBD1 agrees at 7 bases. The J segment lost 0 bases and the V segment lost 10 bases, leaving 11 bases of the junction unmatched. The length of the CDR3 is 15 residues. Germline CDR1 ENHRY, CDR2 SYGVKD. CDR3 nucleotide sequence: TGTGCCACCACGGGACAGCTAAACCCTAACTATGGCTACACCTTC. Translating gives CATTGQLNPNYGYTF.

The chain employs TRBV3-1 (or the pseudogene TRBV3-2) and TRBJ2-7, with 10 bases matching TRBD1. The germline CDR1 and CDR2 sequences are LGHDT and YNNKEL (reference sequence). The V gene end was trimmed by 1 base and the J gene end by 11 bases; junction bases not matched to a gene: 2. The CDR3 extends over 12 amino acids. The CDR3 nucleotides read TGTGCCAGCAGCCAAGGGACAGGGGGGAAGTACTTC. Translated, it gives CASSQGTGGKYF.

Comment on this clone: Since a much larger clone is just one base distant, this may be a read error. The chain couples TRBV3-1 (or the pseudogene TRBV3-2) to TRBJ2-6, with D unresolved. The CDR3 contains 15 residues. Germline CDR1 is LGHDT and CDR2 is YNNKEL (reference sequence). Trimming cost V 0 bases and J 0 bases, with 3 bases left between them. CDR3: CASSQDISGANVLTF. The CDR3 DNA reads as TGTGCCAGCAGCCAAGATATCTCTGGGGCCAACGTCCTGACTTTC.

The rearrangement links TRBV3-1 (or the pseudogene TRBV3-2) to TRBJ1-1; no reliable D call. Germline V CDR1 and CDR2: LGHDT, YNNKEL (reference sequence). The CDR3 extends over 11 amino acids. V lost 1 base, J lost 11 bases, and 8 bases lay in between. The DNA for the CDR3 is TGTGCCAGCAGCCAAGCCTACTTGGCTTTCTTT. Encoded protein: CASSQAYLAFF.

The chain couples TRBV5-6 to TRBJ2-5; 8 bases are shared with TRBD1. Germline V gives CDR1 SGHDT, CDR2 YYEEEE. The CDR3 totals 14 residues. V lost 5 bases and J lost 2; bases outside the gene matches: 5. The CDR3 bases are TGTGCCAGCAGTAGGACAGGGTCTCAAGAGACCCAGTACTTC. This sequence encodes CASSRTGSQETQYF. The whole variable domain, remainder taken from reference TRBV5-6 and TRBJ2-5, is DAGVTQSPTHLIKTRGQQVTLRCSPKSGHDTVSWYQQALGQGPQFIFQYYEEEERQRGNFPDRFSGHQFPNYSSELNVNALLLGDSALYLCASSRTGSQETQYFGPGTRLLVL.